This entry features one T cell receptor (beta chain) sequence. The antigen is unknown. At one of its ends the junction is not consistent with the germline gene, which may arise from a read error. These data are taken from a study of beta chain features in type 1 diabetes. The CDR3 consists of 17 residues. The germline V gene has CDR1 KGHSH and CDR2 LQKENI. Of the isolated RNA, all was reverse transcribed, and so the sequenced material was expressed TCRB transcripts. Naive, central memory and regulatory T cell samples produced a mean of approximately 4 million reads. TCRdb's copy holds only in-frame clones and misses some; the assay was immunoSEQ multiplex PCR. Among around 400,000 clones listed, around 12% were seen once. Study-level findings and limits: The study found that naive, central memory and Treg TCRB repertoires appeared more similar in patients than in healthy donors. Individuals with type 1 diabetes displayed fewer insertions and more deletions at VDJ junctions.

The chain carries TRBV18 and TRBJ1-2; TRBD1 agrees at 7 bases. The TCR originated in a man between 18 and 35 years old in good health. Specimen: naive CD4+ T cells from blood. The CDR3 region is CASSQARQGVFNYSYTF. The CDR3 region has the DNA TGTGCCAGCTCACAAGCCCGACAGGGCGTCTTCAACTATAGCTACACCTTC.